This TCR beta chain stems from a study of blood T cell repertoires in COVID-19. The repertoire was sequenced with immunoSEQ multiplex PCR; TCRdb's copy has only in-frame clones and lacks some. Of 250,000 or so clones detected, approximately 84% appear once; the ten largest clones hold about 6.2%. Individuals aged roughly 18 to 95 years were recruited from approximately 24 US areas. Before they entered the study, exposed participants had met a COVID-19 case within 2 weeks. Germline loops: CDR1 SGHTS, CDR2 YDEGEE. V was pared by 0 bases and J by 0 bases, with 9 bases between. This CDR3 is built from 15 residues.

The source is a woman aged 45-59 years who had been exposed to COVID-19. The sequencing sample was made of PBMCs or T cells enriched from blood (not recorded which). V usage is TRBV5-8 and J usage is TRBJ1-1; D unclear. CDR3 loop: CASSLVEGVNTEAFF. The CDR3 DNA follows: TGTGCCAGCAGCTTGGTAGAGGGAGTGAACACTGAAGCTTTCTTT.